The T cell receptor beta chain described here comes from a study of blood T cell repertoires in COVID-19. For the study at large: Specimens from acute and convalescent COVID-19 originated in the United States, Italy and Spain. Sources were T cells, B-cell-depleted T cells, or PBMCs; the material itself was cDNA or gDNA.

The CDR3 totals 12 residues. V shed 5 bases and J shed 4 bases, with 9 bases lying between them. Germline V gene sequence: CDR1 SNHLY, CDR2 FYNNEI. In the original workflow: Estimation of nucleated cell counts was performed using reference gene primer amplification. Sequenced by immunoSEQ multiplex PCR; TCRdb stores in-frame clones only, minus some. The V and J calls and clone size were taken over from that table, and D and trimming were inferred from the DNA. In the table there are nearly 80,000 clones, about 85% of which are singletons. The sequence derives from a man aged 55-75 years with active or convalescent COVID-19. V and J are TRBV2 and TRBJ2-7, with D unresolved. Source material: peripheral blood. In DNA form, the CDR3 reads TGTGCCAGCAGTAGAACCCTATACGAGCAGTACTTC. The encoded protein is CASSRTLYEQYF.